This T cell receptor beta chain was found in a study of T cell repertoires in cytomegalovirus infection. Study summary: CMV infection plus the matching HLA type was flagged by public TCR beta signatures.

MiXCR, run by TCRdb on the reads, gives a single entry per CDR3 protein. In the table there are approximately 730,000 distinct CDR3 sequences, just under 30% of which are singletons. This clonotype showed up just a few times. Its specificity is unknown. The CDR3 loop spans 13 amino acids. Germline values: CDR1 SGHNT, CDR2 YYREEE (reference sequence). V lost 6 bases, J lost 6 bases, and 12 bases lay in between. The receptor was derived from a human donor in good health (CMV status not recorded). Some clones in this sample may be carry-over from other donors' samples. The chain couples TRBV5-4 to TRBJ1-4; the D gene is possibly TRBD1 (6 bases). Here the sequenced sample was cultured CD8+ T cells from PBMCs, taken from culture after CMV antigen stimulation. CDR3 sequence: CASKNRADEKLFF. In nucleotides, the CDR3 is TGTGCCAGCAAAAACAGGGCGGATGAAAAACTGTTTTTT.